This TCR beta chain is drawn from a study of cytomegalovirus exposure and HLA in healthy donors. General study results and limits: Most TCR sequences were seen very rarely across donors, but some public TCRs occurred in many. The CMV antigen specificity of a few CMV-associated chains was confirmed through in vitro analysis. Reportedly, HLA-A and HLA-B alleles of most subjects were accurately predicted from TCR beta.

J gave up 3 bases and V 6 bases, and 5 bases lay outside the gene matches. The CDR3 is 15 residues long. Germline CDR1 is ENHRY and CDR2 is SYGVKD. As to this clone: Antigen: not known.

With 60 Vbeta and 13 Jbeta primers, the PCR was carried out. Sequenced by immunoSEQ multiplex PCR; TCRdb stores in-frame clones only, minus some. With around 88,000 clones in the sample, the ten largest clones hold 5% to 6.5%. V and J are TRBV10-3 and TRBJ2-2; 9 bases line up with TRBD1. The source is a girl between 5 and 17 years old in good health and CMV-seropositive. The sequencing input was PBMCs. In nucleotides, the CDR3 is TGTGCCATCAGCGGGACAGGGAAAGACACCGGGGAGCTGTTTTTT. Its protein is CAISGTGKDTGELFF.